This is a list of T cell receptor beta chains from one sample in a study of early T cells in non-severe SARS-CoV-2 infection. TCRdb re-derived calls from the 5' RACE reads in MiXCR, one entry per CDR3 protein. The top ten hold under 8% of the sample, which has about 80,000 distinct CDR3 sequences, around 5% seen once. Sequencing used whole blood, obtained at baseline. All receptors derive from an adult who was a healthcare worker with PCR-confirmed SARS-CoV-2 infection or an uninfected control (not recorded which). Each CDR3 is given with its conserved first and last residue. The order of the fields is D gene, clone size, J gene, V gene, CDR3 DNA, CDR3 protein. A D gene is named only where the DNA matches it firmly. Clone size is shown for a subset of rows, as once, few, many or a class of expanded clone.

-	many	TRBJ2-1	TRBV20-1	TGCAGTGTCGGGGGCTCCTACAATGAGCAGTTCTTC	CSVGGSYNEQFF
TRBD1	few	TRBJ1-2	TRBV28	TGTGCCGGATCGGACAGGGCAAGTGGGTATGGCTACACCTTC	CAGSDRASGYGYTF
TRBD2	many	TRBJ2-7	TRBV7-6	TGTGCCAGCAGCTTAGCGCGGGAGTTGAGCGAGCAGTACTTC	CASSLARELSEQYF
TRBD2	-	TRBJ2-1	TRBV18	TGTGCCAGCTCACCACGCGGGGGTGAGCAGTTCTTC	CASSPRGGEQFF
TRBD2	few	TRBJ2-3	TRBV4-2	TGTGCCAGCAGCCAGGATCCCGGGACTAGCGGGGCGGCGCAGTATTTT	CASSQDPGTSGAAQYF
-	-	TRBJ1-2	TRBV27	TGTGCCAGCAGTTTTCGGGAGGGAGCCGGCTACACCTTC	CASSFREGAGYTF
-	-	TRBJ2-2	TRBV27	TGTGCCAGCAGTTTAGGGGGCACCGGGGAGCTGTTTTTT	CASSLGGTGELFF
-	-	TRBJ2-5	TRBV10-3	TGTGCCATCAGCCGTGGGACCCAAGAGACCCAGTACTTC	CAISRGTQETQYF
-	-	TRBJ2-5	TRBV19	TGTGCCAGTAGTAGGCGGTGGAGGGAGACCCAGTACTTC	CASSRRWRETQYF
-	many	TRBJ2-7	TRBV20-1	TGCAGTGCTAGAGTCCCCGACGAGCAGTACTTC	CSARVPDEQYF
TRBD1	many	TRBJ2-3	TRBV20-1	TGCAGTGCTACTCCGGGACAGGGAAGCCCAACCGGCACAGATACGCAGTATTTT	CSATPGQGSPTGTDTQYF
TRBD2	-	TRBJ2-1	TRBV7-9	TGTGCCAGCAGCTTACTAGCGGGAGCTCCGAACAATGAGCAGTTCTTC	CASSLLAGAPNNEQFF
TRBD1	many	TRBJ1-4	TRBV27	TGTGCCAGCAGGGAATTGACAGGGTATAATGAAAAACTGTTTTTT	CASRELTGYNEKLFF
-	many	TRBJ2-2	TRBV6-6	TGTGCCAGCAGCTTACAGGGTCGCACCGGGGAGCTGTTTTTT	CASSLQGRTGELFF
TRBD2	few	TRBJ2-1	TRBV6-1	TGTGCCAGCAGTCCTCGATTAGCGGGAGTTCATGAGCAGTTCTTC	CASSPRLAGVHEQFF
-	few	TRBJ2-4	TRBV11-2	TGTGCCAGCAGCTCGTTCAGGGGGGAGGCAAACATTCAGTACTTC	CASSSFRGEANIQYF
-	-	TRBJ2-6	TRBV12-3/TRBV12-4	TGTGCCTGCAGTTTACGGGGGACCAACGTCCTGACTTTC	CACSLRGTNVLTF
TRBD1	many	TRBJ1-4	TRBV28	TGTGCCAGCAGTACAGGGGGTCCCGAAGAAAAACTGTTTTTT	CASSTGGPEEKLFF
-	many	TRBJ1-1	TRBV18	TGTGCCAGCTCACGGGTACGATCGAGCACTGAAGCTTTCTTT	CASSRVRSSTEAFF
TRBD2	few	TRBJ2-3	TRBV20-1	TGCAGTGCTAGAGTTGGGCTAGCGGGAGTGGCCACGCAGTATTTT	CSARVGLAGVATQYF
-	many	TRBJ1-2	TRBV5-4	TGTGCCAGCAGCTTGGACATGGGGCTCTATGGCTACACCTTC	CASSLDMGLYGYTF
TRBD1	few	TRBJ1-2	TRBV27	TGTGCCAGCAGTCCCAGGGACAGGCGGTATGGCTACACCTTC	CASSPRDRRYGYTF
TRBD1	many	TRBJ1-2	TRBV27	TGTGCCAGCAGTTCGCTCCAAGCAGGGGGCTACTATGGCTACACCTTC	CASSSLQAGGYYGYTF
-	few	TRBJ1-1	TRBV18	TGTGCCAGCTCACCAGGGCCTCTCCTTCGGAACACTGAAGCTTTCTTT	CASSPGPLLRNTEAFF
-	many	TRBJ2-5	TRBV19	TGTGCCAGTAGTATCCGGGAGACCCAGTACTTC	CASSIRETQYF
-	few	TRBJ2-7	TRBV7-9	TGTGCCAGCACCGTGACTACGAGCTCCTACGAGCAGTACTTC	CASTVTTSSYEQYF
-	-	TRBJ1-2	TRBV20-1	TGCAGTGCGGGGCCAAATTCCTATGGCTACACCTTC	CSAGPNSYGYTF
-	many	TRBJ2-6	TRBV7-9	TGTGCCAGCAGACAGACGGGGCCCGGGGCCAACGTCCTGACTTTC	CASRQTGPGANVLTF
TRBD2	many	TRBJ2-1	TRBV27	TGTGCCAGCAGCCCGGGAGGGGTTTACAATGAGCAGTTCTTC	CASSPGGVYNEQFF
-	many	TRBJ2-6	TRBV5-1	TGCGCCAGCAGCTTGCTGGGGCAAGGGGCCAACGTCCTGACTTTC	CASSLLGQGANVLTF
TRBD1	many	TRBJ1-5	TRBV15	TGTGCCACCGGGGTTTCACAGGGGGTATTAAGGAATCAGCCCCAGCATTTT	CATGVSQGVLRNQPQHF
TRBD1	few	TRBJ2-7	TRBV2	TGTGCCAGCAGACCCCGGGACAGGTACTACGAGCAGTACTTC	CASRPRDRYYEQYF
-	many	TRBJ2-2	TRBV15	TGTGCCACCAGCAGAGATAGATCGGCCGGGGAGCTGTTTTTT	CATSRDRSAGELFF
-	many	TRBJ2-5	TRBV5-1	TGCGCCAGCAGCCTCACAGGGTTTGAAGAGACCCAGTACTTC	CASSLTGFEETQYF
-	few	TRBJ2-7	TRBV29-1	TGCAGCGCAGTTTGGGGTACTACCTACGAGCAGTACTTC	CSAVWGTTYEQYF
-	-	TRBJ2-3	TRBV7-6	TGTGCCAGCAGCCTCGCGGCAGGGGTTCTAGATACGCAGTATTTT	CASSLAAGVLDTQYF
TRBD1	-	TRBJ2-1	TRBV5-1	TGCGCCAGCAGCTTGGTCGTAGGGGGCCCCTACAATGAGCAGTTCTTC	CASSLVVGGPYNEQFF
TRBD1	many	TRBJ2-5	TRBV20-1	TGCAGTGCCCCGACAGGGAACCAAGAGACCCAGTACTTC	CSAPTGNQETQYF
-	many	TRBJ2-7	TRBV19	TGTGCCAGTAGCGACGGGATTTCCTACGAGCAGTACTTC	CASSDGISYEQYF
TRBD1	few	TRBJ1-5	TRBV18	TGTGCCAGCTCACTACAGGGGGATCAGCCCCAGCATTTT	CASSLQGDQPQHF
-	-	TRBJ1-5	TRBV12-3/TRBV12-4	TGTGCCAGCAGTTTAGGGGGTGGGGGGCAGCCCCAGCATTTT	CASSLGGGGQPQHF
TRBD2	many	TRBJ2-1	TRBV27	TGTGCCAGCAGTTTCTCCCTAGCGGGAGGGCCCTTTGAGCAGTTCTTC	CASSFSLAGGPFEQFF
-	-	TRBJ2-7	TRBV11-2	TGTGCCAGCAGCCCACAGGGGGCCCTTAGCGGGATCTCCTACGAGCAGTACTTC	CASSPQGALSGISYEQYF
TRBD1	many	TRBJ2-2	TRBV3-1	TGTGCCAGCAGCCAAGAGGGACAGACCGGGGAGCTGTTTTTT	CASSQEGQTGELFF
-	-	TRBJ2-7	TRBV9	TGTGCCAGCGGACCCGGGAGCTACGAGCAGTACTTC	CASGPGSYEQYF
-	few	TRBJ2-2	TRBV7-9	TGTGCCAGCAGCTCCCCCCTCCACACCGGGGAGCTGTTTTTT	CASSSPLHTGELFF
TRBD1	many	TRBJ2-2	TRBV10-3	TGTGCCACCGGAGGGACAGGGGGACGATTGTGGACCGGGGAGCTGTTTTTT	CATGGTGGRLWTGELFF
-	few	TRBJ1-2	TRBV27	TGTGCCAGCAGTTTATCAGGGATCCACTATGGCTACACCTTC	CASSLSGIHYGYTF
-	-	TRBJ2-5	TRBV5-1	TGCGCCAGCAGCTTAGGTCCGCAAGAGACCCAGTACTTC	CASSLGPQETQYF
-	few	TRBJ1-3	TRBV12-3/TRBV12-4	TGTGCCAGCAGTTTCGGACCTGGAAACACCATATATTTT	CASSFGPGNTIYF
-	many	TRBJ2-1	TRBV6-5	TGTGCCAGCAGCCTGGCTGGGCCGGCCTACAATGAGCAGTTCTTC	CASSLAGPAYNEQFF
-	-	TRBJ2-1	TRBV21-1	TGTGCCAGCAGCAAAAGGGGCGGGAGTAGAAATGAGCAGTTCTTC	CASSKRGGSRNEQFF
TRBD1	-	TRBJ2-7	TRBV7-9	TGTGCCAGCAGCTTTTTGACAGGGACGGGCGAGCAGTACTTC	CASSFLTGTGEQYF
-	many	TRBJ2-7	TRBV5-6	TGTGCCAGCAGCTTGGGAGGGGCAGGGCCCTCCTACGAGCAGTACTTC	CASSLGGAGPSYEQYF
-	many	TRBJ1-6	TRBV9	TGTGCCAGCAGCGAGCAGGCCGGCCATTCACCCCTCCACTTT	CASSEQAGHSPLHF
-	few	TRBJ2-5	TRBV6-1	TGTGCCAGCAGTGAAGGACAGGAGACCCAGTACTTC	CASSEGQETQYF